What follows describes a single TCR beta chain. The PCR used 60 Vbeta and 13 Jbeta primers. Method: immunoSEQ multiplex PCR; TCRdb's copy keeps in-frame clones and lacks some. The data show approximately 170,000 clones, with 65% to 85% seen just once and roughly 2.6% held by the top ten. The sample originates from a study of cytomegalovirus exposure and HLA in healthy donors. The germline V gene encodes CDR1 LNHDA and CDR2 SQIVND (reference sequence). Trimming stripped 3 bases from V and 3 bases from J, with 6 bases between. The CDR3 extends over 12 amino acids. Input material: PBMCs. The receptor's source is a woman aged 35 to 49 in good health and CMV-seropositive. The chain joins TRBV19 to TRBJ2-7, with no clear D. CDR3 in DNA: TGTGCCAGTAGTATTTCCGGCTACGAGCAGTACTTC. It codes for CASSISGYEQYF.